One sample yielded the 28 T cell receptor beta chains listed below, sequenced in a study of blood T cell repertoires in COVID-19. Generated by immunoSEQ multiplex PCR, the TCRdb table keeps only in-frame clones and is missing some. The data contain about 100,000 clones, 70% to 90% of them singletons. Sequencing was done on a sample of peripheral blood. These receptors all come from a man aged 45-65 years with active or convalescent COVID-19.

V usage is TRBV4-1 and J usage is TRBJ2-7; D not certain. Germline loops: CDR1 MGHRA, CDR2 YSYEKL. The CDR3 spans 17 residues. The V end lost 0 bases, the J end lost 4 bases, and 19 bases lay between the germline ends. CDR3 sequence: CASSQEGDTSRPYEQYF. CDR3 coding DNA: TGCGCCAGCAGCCAAGAAGGCGACACCTCCCGACCTTACGAGCAGTACTTC.

This clone was recorded at least ten times. This chain uses TRBV4-1 with TRBJ2-7; D is uncertain. From germline, CDR1 is MGHRA and CDR2 YSYEKL. There are 15 residues in the CDR3. V was pared by 1 base and J by 2 bases, with 12 bases between. CDR3 in amino acids: CASSQVGQRTYEQYF. The CDR3 bases are TGCGCCAGCAGCCAAGTGGGCCAAAGGACCTACGAGCAGTACTTC.

This chain joins TRBV7-2 and TRBJ2-2; D might be TRBD2 (6 bases). This CDR3 spans 14 amino acids. V was shortened by 4 bases and J by 3 bases, with 9 bases between the two germline ends. Germline loops: CDR1 SGHTA, CDR2 FQGNSA. The DNA of the CDR3 is TGTGCCAGCAGCTCGACTAGAGACACCGGGGAGCTGTTTTTT. Protein: CASSSTRDTGELFF.

V is TRBV3-1 (or the pseudogene TRBV3-2) and J is TRBJ1-2; unclear D gene. This CDR3 has 13 residues. The germline V gene encodes CDR1 LGHDT and CDR2 YNNKEL (reference sequence). V lost 9 bases and J 4 bases, leaving 15 bases between the germline ends. CDR3 region: CASHGVRGYGYTF. CDR3 sequence (DNA): TGTGCCAGTCACGGGGTCAGAGGCTATGGCTACACCTTC.

V and J are TRBV19 and TRBJ1-6; TRBD1 agrees at 11 bases. Germline V lookup: CDR1 LNHDA, CDR2 SQIVND (reference sequence). Germline trimming cut 2 bases from V and 8 bases from J; bases unmatched to any gene: 5. This CDR3 has 16 amino acids. This CDR3 reads CASSIFMGQGDSPLHF. The CDR3 DNA sequence: TGTGCCAGTAGTATATTCATGGGACAGGGGGATTCACCCCTCCACTTT. The variable domain in full, completed from reference TRBV19 and TRBJ1-6, reads DGGITQSPKYLFRKEGQNVTLSCEQNLNHDAMYWYRQDPGQGLRLIYYSQIVNDFQKGDIAEGYSVSREKKESFPLTVTSAQKNPTAFYLCASSIFMGQGDSPLHFGNGTRLTVT.

CDR3 in amino acids: CASSPRQGGGEKLFF. CDR3 sequence (DNA): TGCGCCAGCAGCCCCCGACAGGGTGGAGGTGAAAAACTGTTTTTT. The chain uses TRBV5-1 and TRBJ1-4; 7 nucleotides agree with TRBD1. V dropped 4 bases and J dropped 7; count of bases not matched to a gene: 10. Germline-derived CDR1 and CDR2 are SGHRS and YFSETQ. The CDR3 is 15 residues long.

This chain uses TRBV10-3 with TRBJ2-1; TRBD1 matches at 10 bases. The V gene's germline CDR1 is ENHRY and CDR2 SYGVKD. V lost 4 bases and J lost 4; bases outside the gene matches: 1. The CDR3 length is 14 residues. CDR3 nucleotide sequence: TGTGCCATCAGTGGGGACAGGGGTTACAATGAGCAGTTCTTC. Translated: CAISGDRGYNEQFF.

The rearrangement joins TRBV9 to TRBJ2-5; D perhaps matches TRBD1 (6 bases). This CDR3 contains 15 residues. The germline CDR1 and CDR2 sequences are SGDLS and YYNGEE. Trimming removed 3 bases from V and 5 bases from J, with 17 bases in between. CDR3 in DNA: TGTGCCAGCAGCGGTTCACAGGGACGAGGGGAGACCCAGTACTTC. Its protein is CASSGSQGRGETQYF.

A few counts support this clone. The J gene is TRBJ2-6, the V gene TRBV7-2, with D possibly TRBD2 on 5 matching bases. The germline V and J ends were trimmed by 5 bases and 2 bases, with 10 bases remaining between them. CDR1 is SGHTA and CDR2 is FQGNSA in the germline V gene. CDR3 size: 15 residues. The CDR3 nucleotides read TGTGCCAGCAGCCACGGGATGACTGGGGCCAACGTCCTGACTTTC. Translating it yields CASSHGMTGANVLTF.

The CDR3 DNA reads as TGCAGTGGACATAGCGGAGAGACCCAGTACTTC. Translation: CSGHSGETQYF. The chain recombines TRBV20-1 with TRBJ2-5; the D gene is possibly TRBD2 (6 bases). This CDR3 is 11 amino acids long. Trimming pared 7 bases from V and 4 bases from J, leaving 10 bases between. Germline CDR1 reads DFQATT; CDR2 reads SNEGSKA (reference sequence).

The chain links TRBV18 to TRBJ2-2, with a possible D match to TRBD2 (5 bases). V shed 0 bases and J shed 6 bases, with 8 bases lying between them. Germline V CDR1 and CDR2: KGHSH, LQKENI. This CDR3 contains 14 residues. The CDR3 DNA is TGTGCCAGCTCACCACCGTCTAGCCCCGGGGAGCTGTTTTTT. It codes for CASSPPSSPGELFF.

CDR3 sequence reads: CASLISWTGTGSDTQYF. The CDR3 nucleotides are TGTGCCAGCTTAATTTCCTGGACCGGGACAGGGTCCGATACGCAGTATTTT. The chain recombines TRBV2 with TRBJ2-3; 9 nucleotides line up with TRBD1. V lost 8 bases, J lost 6 bases, and 18 bases stayed unmatched. Germline V gene sequence: CDR1 SNHLY, CDR2 FYNNEI. The CDR3 loop spans 17 amino acids.

V usage is TRBV28 and J usage is TRBJ1-2; D perhaps matches TRBD1 (5 bases). This CDR3 spans 13 amino acids. V lost 5 bases to trimming and J lost 4 bases, with 11 bases between them. Germline V gives CDR1 MDHEN, CDR2 SYDVKM. Here the CDR3 reads CASSTQTAYGYTF. As DNA, the CDR3 is TGTGCCAGCAGTACACAGACAGCCTATGGCTACACCTTC.

The rearrangement uses TRBV30 and TRBJ2-3; TRBD1 aligns across 9 bases. This CDR3 contains 14 residues. With V trimmed by 2 bases and J by 5 bases, 5 bases remained unmatched. The germline gives CDR1 GTSNPN, CDR2 SVGIG (reference sequence). CDR3 in DNA: TGTGCCTGGAGTTTTACAGGGGGCTTAGATACGCAGTATTTT. The encoded protein is CAWSFTGGLDTQYF. The variable domain in full, with the rest retrieved from reference TRBV30 and TRBJ2-3, is SQTIHQWPATLVQPVGSPLSLECTVEGTSNPNLYWYRQAAGRGLQLLFYSVGIGQISSEVPQNLSASRPQDRQFILSSKKLLLSDSGFYLCAWSFTGGLDTQYFGPGTRLTVL.

The genes are TRBV7-3 and TRBJ2-1, with 9 bases aligning to TRBD1. V dropped 1 base and J dropped 7; count of bases not matched to a gene: 11. Germline V gene lookup returns CDR1 SGHTA and CDR2 FQGTGA. This CDR3 spans 17 amino acids. CDR3 sequence (DNA): TGTGCCAGCAGCTTAAATATTGCTGGGACAGGGACAAATGAGCAGTTCTTC. Translation gives CASSLNIAGTGTNEQFF.

The genes are TRBV6-4 and TRBJ2-7; 10 nucleotides align to TRBD2. Germline V lookup: CDR1 MRHNA, CDR2 SNTAGT. This CDR3 is 16 amino acids long. The V segment lost 2 bases and the J segment 5 bases; nucleotides outside the gene matches: 9. The CDR3 nucleotides are TGTGCCAGCAGTGACACTGCAGCGGGAGGGTTGGACGAGCAGTACTTC. Translating gives CASSDTAAGGLDEQYF.

This chain uses TRBV7-3 with TRBJ2-3; 7 bases map to TRBD2. This CDR3 contains 15 residues. J lost 2 bases, V lost 5 bases, and 7 bases had no gene match. From germline, CDR1 is SGHTA and CDR2 FQGTGA. The CDR3, as DNA: TGTGCCAGCAGCCCCAGAAGCGGGACCACAGATACGCAGTATTTT. This translates into CASSPRSGTTDTQYF.

The J gene is TRBJ1-2, the V gene TRBV12-3 or TRBV12-4; D is perhaps TRBD1 (5 bases). The length of the CDR3 is 11 residues. Between the trimmed V and J ends, which lost 4 bases and 8 bases, there was a span of 8 bases. The CDR3 coding sequence is TGTGCCAGCAGTTCGCGGGGGGGCTACACCTTC. Its protein is CASSSRGGYTF.

V and J are TRBV5-4 and TRBJ1-4; 9 bases line up with TRBD1. Germline loops: CDR1 SGHNT, CDR2 YYREEE (reference sequence). V shed 4 bases, J shed 7 bases, and the junction held 5 bases outside the gene matches. CDR3 length: 14 residues. This chain's CDR3 is CASSRDRVSEKLFF. In DNA, the CDR3 is TGTGCCAGCAGCCGGGACAGGGTTAGTGAAAAACTGTTTTTT.

V usage is TRBV5-1 and J usage is TRBJ2-2; 8 nucleotides line up with TRBD1. V lost 4 bases, J lost 1 base, and 3 bases stayed unmatched. CDR3 length: 15 amino acids. Germline V gene sequence: CDR1 SGHRS, CDR2 YFSETQ. CDR3 coding DNA: TGCGCCAGCAGCCAGACAGGGGAGAACACCGGGGAGCTGTTTTTT. This encodes CASSQTGENTGELFF.

This chain connects TRBV28 to TRBJ2-3; TRBD2 might be the D (5 bases). This CDR3 has 13 amino acids. V gave up 5 bases and J gave up 3 bases, with 9 bases separating them. Germline lookup yields CDR1 MDHEN and CDR2 SYDVKM. For the CDR3, the DNA is TGTGCCAGCAGTCTCGGACTGACAGATACGCAGTATTTT. Its protein product is CASSLGLTDTQYF.

The chain links TRBV5-1 to TRBJ2-7; TRBD2 matches 7 bases. The CDR3 totals 14 residues. Germline CDR1 SGHRS, CDR2 YFSETQ. V was pared by 1 base and J by 10 bases, with 11 bases of the junction left unmatched. Here the CDR3 DNA reads TGCGCCAGCAGCTTGTCGGGGGAGGGCGTCGAACAGTACTTC. Its protein is CASSLSGEGVEQYF. Complete variable domain (other parts from reference TRBV5-1 and TRBJ2-7): KAGVTQTPRYLIKTRGQQVTLSCSPISGHRSVSWYQQTPGQGLQFLFEYFSETQRNKGNFPGRFSGRQFSNSRSEMNVSTLELGDSALYLCASSLSGEGVEQYFGPGTRLTVT.

V gene TRBV7-8 combines with J gene TRBJ2-5; D is perhaps TRBD1 or TRBD2 (5 bases each). Between the trimmed V and J ends, which lost 5 bases and 2 bases, there was a span of 12 bases. Germline V gives CDR1 SGHVS, CDR2 FQNEAQ. The CDR3 runs 14 residues. CDR3 sequence (DNA): TGTGCCAGCAGCCGGGGCCTTTTACAAGAGACCCAGTACTTC. Translation gives CASSRGLLQETQYF.

This chain uses TRBV5-1 with TRBJ2-3; 9 bases agree with TRBD1. V lost 0 bases, J lost 6 bases, and 8 bases stayed unmatched. Germline V gene lookup returns CDR1 SGHRS and CDR2 YFSETQ. CDR3 length: 16 residues. The CDR3 DNA reads TGCGCCAGCAGCTTGGAAGGGGGACAGGGTATGGATACGCAGTATTTT. Protein sequence: CASSLEGGQGMDTQYF.

As concerns this clone: Other DNA sequences in this specimen translate into the identical CDR3. The genes are TRBV12-3 or TRBV12-4 and TRBJ1-4; 7 bases fit TRBD1. J gave up 8 bases and V 6 bases, and 6 bases lay outside the gene matches. The CDR3 length is 13 residues. As DNA, the CDR3 is TGTGCCAGCAGCCGAACACAGGGGGAAAAACTGTTTTTT. The encoded protein is CASSRTQGEKLFF.

The chain uses TRBV5-1 and TRBJ2-2; tentative D call: TRBD1 (5 bases). Germline loops: CDR1 SGHRS, CDR2 YFSETQ. V lost 2 bases and J lost 5, with 7 bases in between. CDR3 length: 13 residues. This CDR3 is CASSFGATGELFF. In nucleotides, the CDR3 is TGCGCCAGCAGCTTTGGGGCAACCGGGGAGCTGTTTTTT.

The J gene is TRBJ1-2, the V gene TRBV5-6; no definite D call. This CDR3 has 12 residues. The ends were cut back, 4 bases at V and 3 bases at J, with 7 bases in the middle. Germline assignment: CDR1 SGHDT and CDR2 YYEEEE. CDR3 loop: CASSAGHYGYTF. Written as DNA, the CDR3 is TGTGCCAGCAGCGCAGGCCACTATGGCTACACCTTC.

This chain joins TRBV6-5 and TRBJ2-3; 10 bases map to TRBD1. Germline lookup yields CDR1 MNHEY and CDR2 SVGAGI. CDR3 length: 16 residues. V was pared by 2 bases and J by 5 bases, with 7 bases of the junction left unmatched. CDR3 nucleotide sequence: TGTGCCAGCAGTTACGCCATTGGGACAGGGGAAGATACGCAGTATTTT. Protein sequence: CASSYAIGTGEDTQYF.